Following are 28 T cell receptor beta chains from one sample sequenced in a study of blood T cell repertoires in COVID-19. Profiling relied on immunoSEQ multiplex PCR, and the TCRdb table lists in-frame clones only, not all of them. The sample includes 85,000 to 100,000 clones, approximately 86% seen only once; the top ten take about 1.9%. The sample taken for sequencing was peripheral blood. The receptors originated from a man aged 50 or older with COVID-19, enrolled during active disease.

This clone was observed once. This sequence joins TRBV9 and TRBJ2-3, with D uncertain. The CDR3 sequence is 13 residues long. The germline CDR1 and CDR2 sequences are SGDLS and YYNGEE. Trimming stripped 9 bases from V and 0 bases from J, with 11 bases between. The chain's CDR3 is CATGGASTDTQYF. CDR3 nucleotide sequence: TGTGCCACCGGTGGAGCGAGCACAGATACGCAGTATTTT. The whole variable domain, filled in from reference TRBV9 and TRBJ2-3, reads DSGVTQTPKHLITATGQRVTLRCSPRSGDLSVYWYQQSLDQGLQFLIQYYNGEERAKGNILERFSAQQFPDLHSELNLSSLELGDSALYFCATGGASTDTQYFGPGTRLTVL.

The CDR3 here is CASSQFTGLNTEAFF. The CDR3 DNA reads as TGTGCCAGCAGCCAATTCACAGGGCTTAACACTGAAGCTTTCTTT. The chain is built from TRBV14 and TRBJ1-1; the D gene is possibly TRBD1 (6 bases). Germline CDR1 and CDR2: SGHDN and FVKESK. The CDR3 has 15 residues. V was cut by 2 bases and J by 2 bases, with 12 bases left in between.

This clone was picked up a small number of times. This sequence joins TRBV5-8 and TRBJ1-1; 8 bases agree with TRBD1. This CDR3 comprises 15 residues. The V gene end was trimmed by 3 bases and the J gene end by 1 base; junction bases not matched to a gene: 5. Germline loops: CDR1 SGHTS, CDR2 YDEGEE. The CDR3 spells CASSWTGRGNTEAFF. DNA of the CDR3: TGTGCCAGCAGCTGGACAGGGAGAGGGAACACTGAAGCTTTCTTT.

The DNA for the CDR3 is TGTGCCAGCAGCTTAGCGGGACTAGCGGGGGGACGAGAGACCCAGTACTTC. This translates into CASSLAGLAGGRETQYF. V is TRBV7-2 and J is TRBJ2-5; 15 bases fit TRBD2. With 0 bases clipped from V and 4 bases from J, the junction kept 3 bases outside the gene matches. The germline V gene encodes CDR1 SGHTA and CDR2 FQGNSA. This CDR3 has 17 residues.

About this clone: Different DNA sequences within this sample yield the same CDR3. CDR3 nucleotide sequence: TGTGCCAGCTCCGACAGTTCCTACGAGCAGTACTTC. Translated, it gives CASSDSSYEQYF. The chain recombines TRBV18 with TRBJ2-7; weak D call: TRBD1 (5 bases). Trimming took off 6 bases at V and 1 base at J, with 7 bases between the two ends. This CDR3 comprises 12 residues. Germline V gives CDR1 KGHSH, CDR2 LQKENI.

This clone has only a few counts. V usage is TRBV11-1 and J usage is TRBJ2-1; 7 nucleotides match TRBD2. The germline CDR1 and CDR2 sequences are SGHAT and FQDESV (reference sequence). Trimming cost V 3 bases and J 1 base; bases outside gene matches: 6. CDR3 length: 16 amino acids. The CDR3 here is CASSFGAGVSYNEQFF. CDR3 coding DNA: TGTGCCAGCAGCTTCGGGGCGGGGGTGTCCTACAATGAGCAGTTCTTC. Variable domain in full (rest from reference TRBV11-1 and TRBJ2-1): EAEVAQSPRYKITEKSQAVAFWCDPISGHATLYWYRQILGQGPELLVQFQDESVVDDSQLPKDRFSAERLKGVDSTLKIQPAELGDSAMYLCASSFGAGVSYNEQFFGPGTRLTVL.

The rearrangement joins TRBV7-6 to TRBJ1-3, with D perhaps TRBD1 (5 bases). The CDR3 covers 16 residues. The V gene's germline CDR1 is SGHVS and CDR2 FNYEAQ. V was trimmed by 5 bases and J by 0 bases, leaving 14 bases between them. This CDR3 reads CASSPQGLSSGNTIYF. The CDR3 DNA sequence: TGTGCCAGCAGCCCGCAGGGCCTTAGCTCTGGAAACACCATATATTTT.

The chain employs TRBV7-6 and TRBJ2-6, with 7 bases aligning to TRBD2. Germline V gene sequence: CDR1 SGHVS, CDR2 FNYEAQ. V was pared by 3 bases and J by 4 bases, with 12 bases of the junction left unmatched. The CDR3 spans 18 residues. The chain's CDR3 is CASSFSTGWGGGANVLTF. Here the CDR3 DNA reads TGTGCCAGCAGCTTCAGTACAGGATGGGGGGGAGGGGCCAACGTCCTGACTTTC. The full variable domain, completed using reference TRBV7-6 and TRBJ2-6, is GAGVSQSPRYKVTKRGQDVALRCDPISGHVSLYWYRQALGQGPEFLTYFNYEAQQDKSGLPNDRFSAERPEGSISTLTIQRTEQRDSAMYRCASSFSTGWGGGANVLTFGAGSRLTVL.

Worth noting for this clone: Other nucleotide sequences from this sample produce the same CDR3. J is TRBJ1-2 and V is TRBV28, with no clear D. The germline V gene has CDR1 MDHEN and CDR2 SYDVKM. The CDR3 is 14 amino acids. V gave up 8 bases and J gave up 0 bases, with 13 bases separating them. The chain's CDR3 is CASSLPGSNYGYTF. CDR3 in DNA: TGTGCCAGCTCATTGCCAGGCTCTAACTATGGCTACACCTTC.

V and J are TRBV28 and TRBJ2-7; 10 bases map to TRBD1. The CDR3 has 15 residues. Germline assignment: CDR1 MDHEN and CDR2 SYDVKM. J was trimmed by 2 bases and V by 2 bases; bases with no gene match: 3. CDR3 protein: CASSLGTGAPYEQYF. The CDR3 DNA reads as TGTGCCAGCAGTTTAGGGACAGGGGCCCCCTACGAGCAGTACTTC.

The chain links TRBV7-9 to TRBJ2-7; a possible D gene is TRBD1 (6 bases). Trimming pared 3 bases from V and 2 bases from J, leaving 17 bases between. The CDR3 loop spans 16 amino acids. Germline V gene data show CDR1 as SEHNR and CDR2 as FQNEAQ (reference sequence). The CDR3 bases are TGTGCCAGCAGCTTCAGCCCGGGACAACGACCCTACGAGCAGTACTTC. It specifies CASSFSPGQRPYEQYF.

The V call is TRBV5-1, the J call TRBJ2-7, with D possibly TRBD1 on 5 matching bases. V lost 5 bases, J lost 2 bases, and 17 bases lay in between. The CDR3 runs to 15 residues. Looked up from germline, CDR1 is SGHRS and CDR2 is YFSETQ. For the CDR3, the DNA is TGCGCCAGCAGGGGATCGGCCGGCAGGGCCTACGAGCAGTACTTC. This encodes CASRGSAGRAYEQYF.

This clone occurred once. This chain connects TRBV15 to TRBJ1-4, with D maybe TRBD1 (6 bases). With 0 bases removed from V and 10 bases from J, the gap between germline ends came to 15 bases. CDR3 size: 15 residues. Germline V gene sequence: CDR1 LNHNV, CDR2 YYDKDF (reference sequence). For the CDR3, the DNA is TGTGCCACCAGCAGAGATATCACAGGGATAGGAAAACTGTTTTTT. It yields the protein CATSRDITGIGKLFF.

V usage is TRBV19 and J usage is TRBJ2-1; D is uncertain. CDR1 is LNHDA and CDR2 is SQIVND in the germline V gene (reference sequence). The germline V and J ends were trimmed by 3 bases and 9 bases, with 9 bases remaining between them. The CDR3 is 12 amino acids. Here the CDR3 DNA reads TGTGCCAGTAGTATTTTCCCCAGTGAGCAGTTCTTC. Translated, it gives CASSIFPSEQFF.

The chain uses TRBV12-3 or TRBV12-4 and TRBJ1-1, with 7 bases that match TRBD1. This CDR3 has 12 amino acids. V lost 6 bases and J lost 6; bases outside the gene matches: 4. CDR3 residues: CASRGDSSEAFF. CDR3 sequence (DNA): TGTGCCAGCAGGGGGGACAGCTCTGAAGCTTTCTTT.

The CDR3 DNA reads TGTGCCTGGAGTGTACAGGGGGCATACCCCGAGGACGAGCAGTACTTC. Translated, it gives CAWSVQGAYPEDEQYF. The chain employs TRBV30 and TRBJ2-7; 9 nucleotides line up with TRBD1. The CDR3 loop spans 16 amino acids. V shed 0 bases and J 5 bases; nucleotides not matched to a gene: 11. CDR1 GTSNPN and CDR2 SVGIG come from the germline V gene (reference sequence).

The gene calls are TRBV6-5 and TRBJ1-5; 7 nucleotides agree with TRBD1. After removal of 7 bases from V and 3 bases from J, the junction contained 9 bases not matched to a gene. The CDR3 spans 15 residues. Germline V gene lookup returns CDR1 MNHEY and CDR2 SVGAGI. CDR3 sequence: CASTVLGTANQPQHF. The CDR3 DNA follows: TGTGCCAGCACCGTACTTGGGACAGCCAATCAGCCCCAGCATTTT.

This clone occurred once. The rearrangement links TRBV19 to TRBJ1-6, with D possibly matching TRBD1 (5 bases). Trimming removed 0 bases at V and 9 bases at J, with 12 bases between. This CDR3 contains 15 residues. The germline CDR1 and CDR2 sequences are LNHDA and SQIVND (reference sequence). The CDR3 DNA follows: TGTGCCAGTAGTATAGAGGACATCTTAGGTTCACCCCTCCACTTT. It translates to CASSIEDILGSPLHF.

This clone showed up just once. The chain has TRBV14 and TRBJ2-2, with TRBD1 matching over 8 bases. The CDR3 has 17 amino acids. J lost 3 bases, V lost 3 bases, and 9 bases had no gene match. Germline CDR1 reads SGHDN; CDR2 reads FVKESK. The CDR3 is CASSQGRTGIYTGELFF. The DNA of the CDR3 is TGTGCCAGCAGCCAGGGTAGGACAGGGATATACACCGGGGAGCTGTTTTTT.

The chain links TRBV4-3 to TRBJ1-3; the D gene is possibly TRBD1 (6 bases). V lost 3 bases and J 0 bases, leaving 12 bases between the germline ends. Per germline, CDR1 LGHNA and CDR2 YSLEER. The CDR3 is 16 amino acids. CDR3: CASSHSGGLSGNTIYF. DNA of the CDR3: TGCGCCAGCAGCCACTCGGGGGGGCTCTCTGGAAACACCATATATTTT.

In its sample, this clone was seen a few times. As DNA, the CDR3 is TGCGCCAGCAGTCAAGTCCGGGACTTGAACCCCTCTGGGGCCAACGTCCTGACTTTC. Its protein product is CASSQVRDLNPSGANVLTF. The rearrangement uses TRBV23-1 and TRBJ2-6; D perhaps matches TRBD2 (6 bases). TRBV23-1 is given ORF status, its function remaining uncertain. Trimming cost V 2 bases and J 0 bases, with 17 bases left between them. There are 19 residues in the CDR3.

This chain links TRBV3-1 (or the pseudogene TRBV3-2) with TRBJ1-2; the match to TRBD1 covers 8 bases. J was trimmed by 8 bases and V by 2 bases; bases with no gene match: 16. This CDR3 is 17 amino acids long. The germline CDR1 and CDR2 sequences are LGHDT and YNNKEL (reference sequence). CDR3 region: CASSQPLLRDRSLGYTF. CDR3 bases: TGTGCCAGCAGCCAACCTTTACTTAGGGACAGGTCTTTGGGCTACACCTTC.

V is TRBV6-5 and J is TRBJ1-1, with D possibly TRBD1 on 5 matching bases. With 2 bases removed from V and 2 bases from J, the gap between germline ends came to 6 bases. Looked up from germline, CDR1 is MNHEY and CDR2 is SVGAGI. The CDR3 has 13 amino acids. CDR3 coding DNA: TGTGCCAGCAGTTACGACAGAAACACTGAAGCTTTCTTT. Its protein is CASSYDRNTEAFF.

J is TRBJ2-7 and V is TRBV11-2, with 9 bases matching TRBD1. Germline CDR1 reads SGHAT; CDR2 reads FQNNGV. The CDR3 spans 16 residues. Trimming at V came to 1 base and at J to 4 bases, leaving 8 bases not matched to a gene. CDR3 sequence: CASSLGLQGARYEQYF. The CDR3 DNA is TGTGCCAGCAGCTTAGGACTACAGGGGGCAAGATACGAGCAGTACTTC. Looking up the rest from reference TRBV11-2 and TRBJ2-7 gives the full variable domain: EAGVAQSPRYKIIEKRQSVAFWCNPISGHATLYWYQQILGQGPKLLIQFQNNGVVDDSQLPKDRFSAERLKGVDSTLKIQPAKLEDSAVYLCASSLGLQGARYEQYFGPGTRLTVT.

This chain joins TRBV10-3 and TRBJ2-7; TRBD1 agrees at 12 bases. V lost 4 bases to trimming and J lost 5 bases; unmatched junction nucleotides: 3. CDR3 length: 14 amino acids. The V gene's germline CDR1 is ENHRY and CDR2 SYGVKD. CDR3 sequence: CAISGGQGAHEQYF. For the CDR3, the DNA is TGTGCCATCAGTGGGGGACAGGGGGCCCACGAGCAGTACTTC.

This chain links TRBV4-2 with TRBJ2-7; 7 nucleotides align to TRBD2. With 3 bases clipped from V and 0 bases from J, the junction kept 5 bases outside the gene matches. Per the germline V gene, CDR1 is LGHNA and CDR2 is YNFKEQ. The CDR3 runs to 15 residues. CDR3 DNA: TGTGCCAGCAGCCAGTCCGGGGACTACTCCTACGAGCAGTACTTC. Protein: CASSQSGDYSYEQYF.

This clone has only one observation. The chain is built from TRBV7-2 and TRBJ2-7; D perhaps matches TRBD2 (6 bases). This CDR3 is 14 amino acids long. V was clipped by 3 bases and J by 0 bases, with 9 bases between them. Germline CDR1 is SGHTA and CDR2 is FQGNSA. CDR3 sequence reads: CASSFGGSSYEQYF. The CDR3 DNA follows: TGTGCCAGCAGCTTTGGAGGGAGCTCCTACGAGCAGTACTTC.

V gene TRBV27 combines with J gene TRBJ1-2; D may be TRBD1 (5 bases). CDR1 MNHEY and CDR2 SMNVEV come from the germline V gene (reference sequence). The CDR3 covers 14 residues. V gave up 5 bases and J gave up 0 bases, with 10 bases separating them. CDR3 bases: TGTGCCAGCAGTCCTCGACAGACTAACTATGGCTACACCTTC. This encodes CASSPRQTNYGYTF.